These T cell receptor beta chains were read from a single sample in a study of blood T cell repertoires in COVID-19. The method was immunoSEQ multiplex PCR; TCRdb's version includes in-frame clones alone and lacks a portion of them. The table includes about 40,000 clones, approximately 83% detected once. The specimen sequenced was peripheral blood. The receptor source for this set is a woman aged 55-69 years with acute or convalescent COVID-19. Each CDR3 is given with its conserved first and last residue. A D gene is named only where the DNA matches it firmly. Expanded clones get a size class; other rows say once, few or many, or leave the size out.

16	-	-	TRBV4-1	TRBJ2-7	CASSQDLTLGEYEQYF	TGCGCCAGCAGCCAAGATTTAACACTTGGGGAGTACGAGCAGTACTTC
14	TRBD1	-	TRBV9	TRBJ2-7	CASSVGDRGFEQYF	TGTGCCAGCAGCGTAGGGGACAGGGGATTCGAGCAGTACTTC
15	TRBD1	once	TRBV6-6	TRBJ2-1	CASRVQGASNNEQFF	TGTGCCAGCAGGGTTCAGGGGGCATCAAACAATGAGCAGTTCTTC
19	TRBD2	-	TRBV11-3	TRBJ2-7	CASSLDRRTSRVDPYEQYF	TGTGCCAGCAGCTTAGATCGCCGGACTAGCCGAGTTGATCCCTACGAGCAGTACTTC
14	TRBD1	few	TRBV25-1	TRBJ1-1	CASRKDRGNTEAFF	TGTGCCAGCAGGAAAGACAGGGGGAATACTGAAGCTTTCTTT
13	TRBD2	-	TRBV7-9	TRBJ2-1	CASSLGTSDEQFF	TGTGCCAGCAGCTTAGGGACTAGCGATGAGCAGTTCTTC
14	-	-	TRBV5-1	TRBJ1-6	CARSGGGGNSPLHF	TGCGCGCGCAGCGGCGGGGGGGGAAATTCACCCCTCCACTTT
17	TRBD1	-	TRBV18	TRBJ1-2	CASSPRLGTAANYGYTF	TGTGCCAGCTCACCACGGTTGGGGACAGCCGCTAACTATGGCTACACCTTC
11	TRBD1	-	TRBV19	TRBJ2-6	CASKRGLVLTF	TGTGCCAGTAAAAGGGGGCTCGTCCTGACTTTC
17	-	-	TRBV30	TRBJ1-6	CAWSGETGSSYNSPLHF	TGTGCCTGGAGTGGAGAAACAGGGAGCTCCTATAATTCACCCCTCCACTTT
14	TRBD2	once	TRBV18	TRBJ2-3	CASSPLPSGGAQYF	TGTGCCAGCTCACCTCTCCCTAGCGGGGGGGCGCAGTATTTT
15	-	medium-sized	TRBV6-6	TRBJ2-2	CASSYSGQNTGELFF	TGTGCCAGCAGTTACTCGGGACAGAACACCGGGGAGCTGTTTTTT
13	-	-	TRBV19	TRBJ2-4	CASSMGGEYIQYF	TGTGCCAGTAGTATGGGCGGGGAATACATTCAGTACTTC
14	TRBD1	-	TRBV27	TRBJ1-4	CASSLLGTGEKLFF	TGTGCCAGCAGTTTATTAGGGACAGGTGAAAAACTGTTTTTT
15	TRBD1	-	TRBV6-5	TRBJ2-3	CASRQGQGSTDTQYF	TGTGCCAGCAGACAGGGACAGGGATCCACAGATACGCAGTATTTT
12	-	-	TRBV18	TRBJ2-2	CASSPQGRELFF	TGTGCCAGCTCACCACAGGGGAGGGAGCTGTTTTTT